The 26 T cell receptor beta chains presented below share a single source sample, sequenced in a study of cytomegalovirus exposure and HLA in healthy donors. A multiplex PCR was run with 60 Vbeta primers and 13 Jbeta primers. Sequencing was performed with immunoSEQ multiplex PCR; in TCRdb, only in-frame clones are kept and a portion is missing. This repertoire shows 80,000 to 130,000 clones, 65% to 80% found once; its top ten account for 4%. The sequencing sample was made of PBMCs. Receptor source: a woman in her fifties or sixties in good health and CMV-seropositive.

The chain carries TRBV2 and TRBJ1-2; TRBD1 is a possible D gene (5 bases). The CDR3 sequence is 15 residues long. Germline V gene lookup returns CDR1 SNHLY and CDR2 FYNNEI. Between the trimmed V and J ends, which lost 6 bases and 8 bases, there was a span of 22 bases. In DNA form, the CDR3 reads TGTGCCAGCAGGCAAAGGGGCACCCACGTGGAAGGCTACACCTTC. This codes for CASRQRGTHVEGYTF.

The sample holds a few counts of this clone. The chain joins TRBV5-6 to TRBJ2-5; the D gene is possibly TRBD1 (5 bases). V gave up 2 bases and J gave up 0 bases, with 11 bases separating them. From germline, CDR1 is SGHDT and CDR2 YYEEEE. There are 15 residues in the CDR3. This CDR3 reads CASSLGHRYQETQYF. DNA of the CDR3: TGTGCCAGCAGCTTAGGACACAGGTACCAAGAGACCCAGTACTTC.

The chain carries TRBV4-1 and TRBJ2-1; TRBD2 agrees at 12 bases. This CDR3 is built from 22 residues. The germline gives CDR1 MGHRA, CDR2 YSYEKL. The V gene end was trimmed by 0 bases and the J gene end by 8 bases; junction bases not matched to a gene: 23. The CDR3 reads CASSQEPGFPLLTSGRYDEQFF. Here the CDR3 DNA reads TGCGCCAGCAGCCAAGAGCCAGGGTTTCCCCTTTTAACTAGCGGGAGGTACGATGAGCAGTTCTTC.

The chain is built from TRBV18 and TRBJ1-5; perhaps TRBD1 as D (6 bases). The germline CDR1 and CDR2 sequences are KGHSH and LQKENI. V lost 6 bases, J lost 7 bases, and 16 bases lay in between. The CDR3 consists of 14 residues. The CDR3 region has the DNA TGTGCCAGCTCGCCAGCAGGGGCGCGGCAGCCCCAGCATTTT. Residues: CASSPAGARQPQHF.

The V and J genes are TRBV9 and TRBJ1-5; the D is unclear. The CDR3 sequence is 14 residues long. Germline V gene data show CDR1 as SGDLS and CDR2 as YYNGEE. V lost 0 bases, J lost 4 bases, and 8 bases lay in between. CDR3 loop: CASSVDGLNQPQHF. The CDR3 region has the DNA TGTGCCAGCAGCGTAGACGGGTTAAATCAGCCCCAGCATTTT.

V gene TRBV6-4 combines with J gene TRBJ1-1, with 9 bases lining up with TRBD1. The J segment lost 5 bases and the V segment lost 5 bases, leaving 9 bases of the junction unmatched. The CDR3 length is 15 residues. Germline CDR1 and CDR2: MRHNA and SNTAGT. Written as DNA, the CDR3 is TGTGCCAGCAGTTTAACAGGGGGCGCGGATACTGAAGCTTTCTTT. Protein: CASSLTGGADTEAFF.

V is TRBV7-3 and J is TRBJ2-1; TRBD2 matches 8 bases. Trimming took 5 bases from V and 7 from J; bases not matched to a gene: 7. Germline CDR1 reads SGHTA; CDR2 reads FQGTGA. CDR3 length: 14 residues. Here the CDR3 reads CASSLGGARNEQFF. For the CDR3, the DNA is TGTGCCAGCAGCCTCGGGGGGGCCAGGAATGAGCAGTTCTTC.

The CDR3 nucleotides are TGTGCCAGCAGCTCCCGGGCGGGGGGAGAGACCCAGTACTTC. Its translation: CASSSRAGGETQYF. V and J are TRBV5-5 and TRBJ2-5; 8 positions agree with TRBD2. This CDR3 region has 14 residues. The V gene's germline CDR1 is SGHKS and CDR2 YYEKEE (reference sequence). Trimming at V came to 3 bases and at J to 4 bases, leaving 5 bases not matched to a gene.

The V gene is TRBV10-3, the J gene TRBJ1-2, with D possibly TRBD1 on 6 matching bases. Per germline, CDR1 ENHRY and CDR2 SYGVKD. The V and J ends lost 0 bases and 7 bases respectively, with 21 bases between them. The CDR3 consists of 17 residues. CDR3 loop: CAISESIGGAGAGGYTF. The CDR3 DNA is TGTGCCATCAGTGAGTCGATAGGAGGAGCAGGGGCGGGTGGCTACACCTTC.

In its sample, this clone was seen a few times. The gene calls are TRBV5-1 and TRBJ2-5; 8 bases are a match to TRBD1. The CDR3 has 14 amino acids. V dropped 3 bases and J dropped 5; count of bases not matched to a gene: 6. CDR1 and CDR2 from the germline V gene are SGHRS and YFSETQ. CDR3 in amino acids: CASSSGQGRETQYF. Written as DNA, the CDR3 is TGCGCCAGCAGCTCAGGACAGGGCCGGGAGACCCAGTACTTC.

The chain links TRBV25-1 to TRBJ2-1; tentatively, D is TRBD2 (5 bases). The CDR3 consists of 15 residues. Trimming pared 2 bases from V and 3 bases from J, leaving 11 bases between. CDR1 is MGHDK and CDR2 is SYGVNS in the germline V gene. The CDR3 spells CASSEPASYYNEQFF. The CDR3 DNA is TGTGCCAGCAGTGAACCCGCTAGCTACTACAATGAGCAGTTCTTC.

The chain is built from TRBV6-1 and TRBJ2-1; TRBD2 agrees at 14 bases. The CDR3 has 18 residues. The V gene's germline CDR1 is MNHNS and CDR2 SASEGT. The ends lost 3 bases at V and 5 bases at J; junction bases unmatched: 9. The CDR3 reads CASSDPSTSGGVNNEQFF. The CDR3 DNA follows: TGTGCCAGCAGTGATCCTTCGACTAGCGGGGGGGTAAACAATGAGCAGTTCTTC.

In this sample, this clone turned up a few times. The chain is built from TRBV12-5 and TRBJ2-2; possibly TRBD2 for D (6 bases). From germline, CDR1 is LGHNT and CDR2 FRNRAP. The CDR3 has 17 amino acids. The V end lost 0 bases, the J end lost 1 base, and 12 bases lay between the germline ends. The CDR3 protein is CASGLVLGGLNTGELFF. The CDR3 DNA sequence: TGTGCTAGTGGTTTGGTACTGGGGGGACTGAACACCGGGGAGCTGTTTTTT.

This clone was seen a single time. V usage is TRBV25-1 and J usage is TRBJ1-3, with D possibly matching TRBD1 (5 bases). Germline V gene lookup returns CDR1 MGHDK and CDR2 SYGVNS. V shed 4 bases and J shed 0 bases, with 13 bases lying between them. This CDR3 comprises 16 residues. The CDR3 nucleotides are TGTGCCAGCAGTGGACAGATACTTGACTCTGGAAACACCATATATTTT. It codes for CASSGQILDSGNTIYF. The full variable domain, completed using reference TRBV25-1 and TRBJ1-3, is EADIYQTPRYLVIGTGKKITLECSQTMGHDKMYWYQQDPGMELHLIHYSYGVNSTEKGDLSSESTVSRIRTEHFPLTLESARPSHTSQYLCASSGQILDSGNTIYFGEGSWLTVV.

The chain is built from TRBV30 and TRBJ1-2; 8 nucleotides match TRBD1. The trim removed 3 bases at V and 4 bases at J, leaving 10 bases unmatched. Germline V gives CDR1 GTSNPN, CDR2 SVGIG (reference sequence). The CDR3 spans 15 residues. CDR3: CAWSRTGSPSYGYTF. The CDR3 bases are TGTGCCTGGAGCAGGACAGGGAGCCCTAGCTATGGCTACACCTTC.

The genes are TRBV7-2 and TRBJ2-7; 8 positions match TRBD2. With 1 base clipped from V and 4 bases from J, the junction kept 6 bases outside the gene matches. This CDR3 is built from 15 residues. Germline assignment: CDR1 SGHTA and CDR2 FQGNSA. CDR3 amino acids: CASSLEAGAPYEQYF. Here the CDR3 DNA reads TGTGCCAGCAGCTTAGAAGCGGGGGCCCCTTACGAGCAGTACTTC.

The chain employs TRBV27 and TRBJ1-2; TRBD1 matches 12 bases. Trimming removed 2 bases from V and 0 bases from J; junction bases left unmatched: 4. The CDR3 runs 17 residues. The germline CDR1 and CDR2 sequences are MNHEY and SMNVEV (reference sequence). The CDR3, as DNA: TGTGCCAGCAGTTTAGCCGGGACAGGGGGCTCTAACTATGGCTACACCTTC. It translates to CASSLAGTGGSNYGYTF.

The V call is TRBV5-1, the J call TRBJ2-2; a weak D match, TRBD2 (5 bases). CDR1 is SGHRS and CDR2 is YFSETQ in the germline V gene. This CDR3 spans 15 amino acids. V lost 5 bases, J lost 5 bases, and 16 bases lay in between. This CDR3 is CASREEPTGTGELFF. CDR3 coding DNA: TGCGCCAGCAGGGAGGAACCTACGGGGACCGGGGAGCTGTTTTTT. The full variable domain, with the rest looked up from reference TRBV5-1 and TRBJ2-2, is KAGVTQTPRYLIKTRGQQVTLSCSPISGHRSVSWYQQTPGQGLQFLFEYFSETQRNKGNFPGRFSGRQFSNSRSEMNVSTLELGDSALYLCASREEPTGTGELFFGEGSRLTVL.

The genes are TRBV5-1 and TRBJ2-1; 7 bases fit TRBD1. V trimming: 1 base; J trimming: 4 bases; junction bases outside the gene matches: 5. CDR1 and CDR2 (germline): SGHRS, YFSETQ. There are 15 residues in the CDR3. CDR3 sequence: CASSLPDRIYNEQFF. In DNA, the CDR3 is TGCGCCAGCAGCTTGCCGGACAGGATATACAATGAGCAGTTCTTC. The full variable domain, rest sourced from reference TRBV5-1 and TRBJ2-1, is KAGVTQTPRYLIKTRGQQVTLSCSPISGHRSVSWYQQTPGQGLQFLFEYFSETQRNKGNFPGRFSGRQFSNSRSEMNVSTLELGDSALYLCASSLPDRIYNEQFFGPGTRLTVL.

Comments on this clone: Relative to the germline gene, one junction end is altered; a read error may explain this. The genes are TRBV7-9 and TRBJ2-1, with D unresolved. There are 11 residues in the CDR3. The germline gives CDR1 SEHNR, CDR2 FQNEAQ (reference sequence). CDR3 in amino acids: CSSSLDREQFF. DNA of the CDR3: TGTTCCAGCAGCTTAGACCGGGAGCAGTTCTTC.

This CDR3 reads CASSPLQGAGYEQYF. The CDR3 DNA sequence: TGTGCCAGCTCACCATTACAGGGGGCAGGCTACGAGCAGTACTTC. The chain is built from TRBV18 and TRBJ2-7, with 9 bases lining up with TRBD1. This CDR3 spans 15 amino acids. Germline loops: CDR1 KGHSH, CDR2 LQKENI. V trimming: 2 bases; J trimming: 3 bases; junction bases outside the gene matches: 5.

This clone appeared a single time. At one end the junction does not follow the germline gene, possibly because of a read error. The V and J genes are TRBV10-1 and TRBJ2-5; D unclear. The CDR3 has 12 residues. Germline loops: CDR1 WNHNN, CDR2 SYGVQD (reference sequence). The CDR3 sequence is CASSGSQEAQYF. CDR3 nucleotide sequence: TGCGCCAGCAGTGGTAGCCAAGAGGCCCAGTACTTC.

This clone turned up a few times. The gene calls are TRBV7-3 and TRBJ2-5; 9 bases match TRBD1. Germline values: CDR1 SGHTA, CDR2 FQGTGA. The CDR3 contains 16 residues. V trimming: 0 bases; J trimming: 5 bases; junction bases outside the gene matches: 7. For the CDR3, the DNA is TGTGCCAGCAGCTTAACGAAAGGACAGGGGTATGAGACCCAGTACTTC. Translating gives CASSLTKGQGYETQYF. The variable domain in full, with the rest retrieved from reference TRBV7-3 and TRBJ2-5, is GAGVSQTPSNKVTEKGKYVELRCDPISGHTALYWYRQSLGQGPEFLIYFQGTGAADDSGLPNDRFFAVRPEGSVSTLKIQRTERGDSAVYLCASSLTKGQGYETQYFGPGTRLLVL.

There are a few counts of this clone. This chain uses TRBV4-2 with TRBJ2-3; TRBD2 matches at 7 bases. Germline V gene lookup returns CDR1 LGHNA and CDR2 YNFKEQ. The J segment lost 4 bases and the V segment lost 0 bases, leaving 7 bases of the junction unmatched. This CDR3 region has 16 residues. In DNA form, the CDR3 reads TGTGCCAGCAGCCAAGAGTCTAGCGGTCAGGCAGATACGCAGTATTTT. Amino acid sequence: CASSQESSGQADTQYF.

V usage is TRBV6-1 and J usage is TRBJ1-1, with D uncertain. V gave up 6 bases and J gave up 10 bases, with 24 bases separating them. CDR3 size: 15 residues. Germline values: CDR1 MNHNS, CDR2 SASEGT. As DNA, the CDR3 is TGTGCCAGCAGCCCGGACGACCGAGTGGAGAGGGTAGCTTTCTTT. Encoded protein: CASSPDDRVERVAFF.

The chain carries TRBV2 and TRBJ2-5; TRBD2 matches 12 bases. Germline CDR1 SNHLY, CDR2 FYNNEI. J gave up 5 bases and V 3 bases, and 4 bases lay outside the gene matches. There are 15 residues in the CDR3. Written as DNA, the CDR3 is TGTGCCAGCAGTGAGTCTAGCGGGAGGGAGGAGACCCAGTACTTC. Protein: CASSESSGREETQYF.